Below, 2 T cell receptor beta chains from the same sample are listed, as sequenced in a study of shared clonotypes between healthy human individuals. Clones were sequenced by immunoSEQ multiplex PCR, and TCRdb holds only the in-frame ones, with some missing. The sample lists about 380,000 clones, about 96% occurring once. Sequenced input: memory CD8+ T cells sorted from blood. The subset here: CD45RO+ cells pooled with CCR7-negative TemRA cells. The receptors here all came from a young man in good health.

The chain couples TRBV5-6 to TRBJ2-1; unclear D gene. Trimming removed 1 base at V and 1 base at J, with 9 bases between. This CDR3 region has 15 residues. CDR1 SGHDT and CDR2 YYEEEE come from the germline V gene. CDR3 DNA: TGTGCCAGCAGCTTGTGGTGGCAGTCCTACAATGAGCAGTTCTTC. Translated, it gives CASSLWWQSYNEQFF.

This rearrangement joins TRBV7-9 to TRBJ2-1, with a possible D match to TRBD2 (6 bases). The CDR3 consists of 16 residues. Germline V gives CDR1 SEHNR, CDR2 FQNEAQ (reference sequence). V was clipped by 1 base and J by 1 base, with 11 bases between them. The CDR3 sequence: CASSLGASASYNEQFF. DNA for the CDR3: TGTGCCAGCAGCTTAGGGGCTAGCGCATCCTACAATGAGCAGTTCTTC.